A selection of T cell receptor beta chains follows, all from one sample in a study of blood T cell repertoires in COVID-19. The table came from immunoSEQ multiplex PCR; TCRdb's copy has only in-frame clones and leaves some out. The data show 45,000 to 50,000 clones, with over 70% seen just once and around three fifths held by the top ten. The sequenced sample consisted of peripheral blood. The origin of the receptors is a man in his sixties or seventies with acute or convalescent COVID-19. Each CDR3 is given with its conserved first and last residue. The D gene is left open where the match is weak. Size is omitted from some rows. Given values are once, few, many or a class for expanded clones.

.	TRBV30	TRBJ2-1	TRBD2	CAWSGLAQYNEQFF	TGTGCCTGGAGCGGACTAGCTCAATACAATGAGCAGTTCTTC
once	TRBV11-3	TRBJ2-3	TRBD1	CASSSRTGSTDTQYF	TGTGCCAGCAGCTCACGGACAGGGAGCACAGATACGCAGTATTTT
few	TRBV30	TRBJ1-3	.	CAWSVRGSGNTIYF	TGTGCCTGGAGTGTACGGGGGTCCGGAAACACCATATATTTT
.	TRBV18	TRBJ1-1	TRBD1	CASSPRQGNTEAFF	TGTGCCAGCTCACCACGACAGGGCAACACTGAAGCTTTCTTT
.	TRBV19	TRBJ1-2	.	CASTPGSNYGYTF	TGTGCCAGTACCCCGGGATCTAACTATGGCTACACCTTC
.	TRBV6-5	TRBJ1-5	TRBD1	CASGTGGYQPQHF	TGTGCCAGCGGCACAGGGGGCTATCAGCCCCAGCATTTT
.	TRBV5-1	TRBJ1-1	.	CASSLNTQGNTEAFF	TGCGCCAGCAGCTTAAACACGCAGGGGAACACTGAAGCTTTCTTT
.	TRBV10-1	TRBJ2-1	.	CASSESSINEQFF	TGCGCCAGCAGTGAGTCATCTATCAATGAGCAGTTCTTC
few	TRBV3-1/TRBV3-2	TRBJ1-4	TRBD1	CASSPGGEKLFF	TGTGCCAGCAGCCCAGGGGGAGAAAAACTGTTTTTT
.	TRBV6-5	TRBJ1-2	TRBD1	CASSRSGTAYGYTF	TGTGCCAGCAGTCGCTCCGGGACAGCCTATGGCTACACCTTC
.	TRBV12-3/TRBV12-4	TRBJ1-1	TRBD1	CASRGDRGPEAFF	TGTGCCAGCAGGGGGGACAGGGGTCCCGAAGCTTTCTTT
once	TRBV27	TRBJ1-1	TRBD1	CASSGWTGGWTEAFF	TGTGCCAGCAGTGGATGGACAGGGGGTTGGACTGAAGCTTTCTTT
.	TRBV7-2	TRBJ1-5	.	CASSVRTAEQPQHF	TGTGCCAGCAGCGTGAGAACCGCGGAACAGCCCCAGCATTTT
.	TRBV2	TRBJ1-2	.	CASSEVQRYYGYTF	TGTGCCAGCAGTGAAGTGCAGCGGTACTATGGCTACACCTTC
.	TRBV7-8	TRBJ2-3	TRBD1	CASSLGLGQVTSTDTQYF	TGTGCCAGCAGCTTAGGGCTCGGACAGGTCACTTCCACAGATACGCAGTATTTT
.	TRBV28	TRBJ1-2	TRBD1	CASGFLGTVEGYTF	TGTGCCAGCGGCTTCCTCGGGACAGTTGAGGGCTACACCTTC
once	TRBV7-2	TRBJ2-2	.	CASSLQGGPGELFF	TGTGCCAGCAGCTTGCAGGGAGGCCCCGGGGAGCTGTTTTTT
.	TRBV6-5	TRBJ1-2	.	CASTPAGEVYGYTF	TGTGCCAGCACCCCAGCCGGGGAGGTCTATGGCTACACCTTC
.	TRBV5-1	TRBJ1-6	.	CASTASANNSPLHF	TGCGCCAGTACCGCATCCGCTAATAATTCACCCCTCCACTTT
.	TRBV7-9	TRBJ1-2	.	CASSFQLGQSAGGYTF	TGTGCCAGCAGCTTTCAGCTAGGACAGTCCGCGGGTGGCTACACCTTC
.	TRBV15	TRBJ1-2	.	CATSDSAAGNYGYTF	TGTGCCACCAGCGATAGCGCAGCGGGGAACTATGGCTACACCTTC
.	TRBV7-2	TRBJ1-5	.	CASSLAGGNQPQHF	TGTGCCAGCAGCTTGGCGGGGGGGAATCAGCCCCAGCATTTT
.	TRBV5-1	TRBJ2-7	.	CASSSGTPSYVEQYF	TGCGCCAGCAGTTCCGGGACACCTTCTTACGTCGAGCAGTACTTC
.	TRBV6-6	TRBJ1-1	TRBD1	CASTVTGGWAEAFF	TGTGCCAGCACCGTGACAGGGGGCTGGGCTGAAGCTTTCTTT
.	TRBV6-6	TRBJ1-5	.	CASSEYRDSNQPQHF	TGTGCCAGCAGCGAATACAGAGATAGCAATCAGCCCCAGCATTTT
.	TRBV6-6	TRBJ2-7	TRBD1	CASSYNQGASEQYF	TGTGCCAGCAGTTACAATCAGGGGGCTTCCGAGCAGTACTTC
.	TRBV5-1	TRBJ2-2	.	CASSSLWGGADTGELFF	TGCGCCAGCAGCTCCCTCTGGGGGGGGGCGGACACCGGGGAGCTGTTTTTT
.	TRBV14	TRBJ2-5	.	CASSFRGKETQYF	TGTGCCAGCAGCTTCCGGGGGAAAGAGACCCAGTACTTC
few	TRBV7-9	TRBJ1-5	TRBD1	CASSQWKGQYSNQPQHF	TGTGCCAGCAGCCAATGGAAGGGACAGTATAGCAATCAGCCCCAGCATTTT
.	TRBV4-3	TRBJ2-7	TRBD1	CASSAGTGYEQYF	TGCGCCAGCAGCGCAGGGACAGGCTACGAGCAGTACTTC
once	TRBV12-3/TRBV12-4	TRBJ2-3	.	CASSLLHTDTQYF	TGTGCCAGCAGTTTATTACACACAGATACGCAGTATTTT
.	TRBV9	TRBJ2-6	.	CASSVGGLSGANVLTF	TGTGCCAGCAGCGTAGGGGGCCTCTCTGGGGCCAACGTCCTGACTTTC
.	TRBV5-1	TRBJ1-1	.	CASSPGPGAAAFF	TGCGCCAGCAGCCCCGGCCCCGGAGCGGCAGCTTTCTTT
once	TRBV11-2	TRBJ2-7	.	CASRLRLAYEQYF	TGTGCCAGCAGACTTAGACTCGCCTACGAGCAGTACTTC
.	TRBV5-4	TRBJ1-6	TRBD1	CASSYSRDRAGNSPLHF	TGTGCCAGCAGTTATAGCCGGGACAGGGCTGGTAATTCACCCCTCCACTTT
.	TRBV7-9	TRBJ2-7	TRBD1	CASSLASDRGAYEQYF	TGTGCCAGCAGCTTAGCCTCGGACAGGGGGGCCTACGAGCAGTACTTC
.	TRBV18	TRBJ1-1	TRBD1	CASSPDRGMNTEAFF	TGTGCCAGCTCACCGGACAGGGGGATGAACACTGAAGCTTTCTTT
few	TRBV30	TRBJ1-3	.	CAWSQTGGNTIYF	TGTGCCTGGAGCCAGACAGGAGGAAACACCATATATTTT
few	TRBV25-1	TRBJ2-7	TRBD1	CASSDPGQGDEQYF	TGTGCCAGCAGTGATCCAGGACAGGGCGATGAGCAGTACTTC
.	TRBV6-2/TRBV6-3	TRBJ2-5	TRBD1	CASSSTGGETQYF	TGTGCCAGCAGTTCGACAGGGGGAGAGACCCAGTACTTC
.	TRBV7-2	TRBJ2-1	.	CASSLRRGFGEQFF	TGTGCCAGCAGCCTCAGACGGGGGTTCGGTGAGCAGTTCTTC
.	TRBV7-2	TRBJ1-1	TRBD1	CASSARTGGWSTTEAFF	TGTGCCAGCAGCGCCAGGACAGGGGGCTGGAGCACCACTGAAGCTTTCTTT
.	TRBV6-5	TRBJ1-6	.	CASSYNRANSPLHF	TGTGCCAGCAGTTACAACAGGGCGAATTCACCCCTCCACTTT
.	TRBV6-5	TRBJ2-7	TRBD2	CASRALAGGRHEQYF	TGTGCCAGCCGGGCACTAGCGGGAGGTAGACACGAGCAGTACTTC
.	TRBV27	TRBJ2-1	.	CASSLGRGSAENSNEQFF	TGTGCCAGCAGTTTAGGGAGGGGGAGCGCAGAAAATTCCAATGAGCAGTTCTTC
.	TRBV29-1	TRBJ1-1	.	CSVVRGGQGEAFF	TGCAGCGTTGTGCGTGGAGGGCAGGGCGAAGCTTTCTTT
.	TRBV27	TRBJ2-2	.	CASRGGAGELFF	TGTGCCAGCAGGGGGGGTGCCGGGGAGCTGTTTTTT
.	TRBV10-3	TRBJ2-1	.	CAISPTENEQFF	TGTGCCATCAGTCCGACAGAAAATGAGCAGTTCTTC
.	TRBV2	TRBJ1-5	.	CASRSGQPQHF	TGTGCCAGCAGGTCTGGCCAGCCCCAGCATTTT
.	TRBV5-1	TRBJ1-1	.	CASSLSTGGSAEAFF	TGCGCCAGCAGCTTGTCTACGGGGGGATCGGCTGAAGCTTTCTTT
.	TRBV7-2	TRBJ2-7	TRBD1	CASSFDRGDSYEQYF	TGTGCCAGCAGCTTCGACAGGGGCGATTCCTACGAGCAGTACTTC
.	TRBV19	TRBJ1-1	.	CASSIEAFGRFLWNTEAFF	TGTGCCAGTAGTATAGAAGCTTTTGGCAGGTTTTTATGGAACACTGAAGCTTTCTTT